Described below is a single T cell receptor (beta chain) sequence and its context. What it binds is unknown. The entry originates in a study of T-cell memory formation after mild COVID-19. The study, taken as a whole, reports: Most CD4+ clones that shrank were in CM and EM, while CD8+ ones turned up in EMRA. Memory sampled before infection contained some responding clones, suggesting cross-reactive memory joined. Clones contracting day 15 to 85 were balanced CD4/CD8; later expanders leaned CD4+.

Trimming took 5 bases from V and 0 from J; bases not matched to a gene: 8. The CDR3 length is 16 residues. Germline CDR1 and CDR2: DFQATT and SNEGSKA (reference sequence). One entry per CDR3 protein results from TCRdb running MiXCR on the 5' RACE reads. The sample lists 200,000 to 300,000 distinct CDR3 sequences, 16% occurring once. Source material: PBMCs or a T cell subset sorted from them (not recorded which). This rearrangement joins TRBV20-1 to TRBJ2-7; TRBD2 agrees at 12 bases. The sequence was collected from a man aged 18 to 35 who had mild COVID-19 (a few samples of this study predate the infection). Cell type and time point are not known. Written as DNA, the CDR3 is TGCAGTGCTCGTCCACGACTAGCGGGGGCCTCCTACGAGCAGTACGTC. This gives the protein CSARPRLAGASYEQYV.